This TCR beta chain appears in the sequencing data of a study of blood T cell repertoires in COVID-19. Study details: Sites in the United States, Italy and Spain provided acute and convalescent COVID-19 samples.

The CDR3 extends over 13 amino acids. The germline gives CDR1 DFQATT, CDR2 SNEGSKA (reference sequence). J gave up 8 bases and V 3 bases, and 4 bases lay outside the gene matches. Here immunoSEQ multiplex PCR was the method, and the copy in TCRdb shows in-frame clones only, minus some. The sample records fewer than 30,000 clones, 70% to 90% being singletons. This chain uses TRBV20-1 with TRBJ1-4; 9 positions match TRBD1. This clonotype was obtained from a woman of 80 years or more with COVID-19, enrolled during active disease. Specimen: peripheral blood. DNA of the CDR3: TGCAGTGCTAGTGGAGGACAGGGGGAAAAACTGTTTTTT. Translation gives CSASGGQGEKLFF.